The following is a TCR beta chain sequence with its context. Its antigen is still unknown. Base quality data are lacking; no much larger clone is found one base away. V ends up 3 bases short and J 2 bases short, with an unmatched junction base count of 4. The CDR3 starts with the cysteine, ends with the phenylalanine, and has 15 residues. The sequence is cut down to CDR3 DNA, 45 bases in frame from base 1. CDR1 and CDR2 were assigned from the germline V gene as SGHRS and YFSETQ. The sample comes from a study of blood T cell repertoires in COVID-19 (TCRdb year 2020). Study-level background: Samples covering the acute and convalescent phases of COVID-19 were provided by collaborators in the United States, Italy and Spain. Subjects who had been exposed to COVID-19, were actively infected with it, or had recovered from it provided the deeply sampled blood TCRbeta repertoires that made up the dataset. The samples were drawn from two sources: the first 160 participants of the ongoing ImmuneRACE study, and approximately 1,300 subjects contributed by 6 global collaborators. The sample metadata nearly always contained a de-identified subject ID, COVID-19 status, age in years and sex. The repertoires were made available in a free public database intended to serve as a resource for research on the immune response to SARS-CoV-2. The prospective study material was composed of cDNA or gDNA derived from T cells, B-cell-depleted T cells, or PBMCs. Where HLA class I and class II types were available, the types were taken from metadata supplied by the sample provider, not from assay-based typing.

What the authors observed across the whole study: How much clinical and demographic metadata was included differed by source and by participant, and the metadata was provided uncurated.

TCRbeta CDR3 regions were amplified from genomic DNA using the immunoSEQ Assay, a bias-controlled multiplex PCR. As for how the authors treated the data: Within the assay, amplification of reference gene primers was used to estimate how many nucleated cells each sample contained. To quantify the absolute abundance of each unique TCRbeta CDR3 rearrangement, sequence reads were collapsed and filtered. Productive Simpson clonality was computed per sample as the square root of Simpson's diversity index over productive rearrangements. TCRdb stores this immuneACCESS table with in-frame sequences only. Part of the clones is absent; in the studies checked, under half of the shortfall reflects unresolved V genes, and no reason is known for the rest. The V and J calls and the clone size are those of that table, but D and trimming were determined from the DNA. This sample holds about 29,000 clones; roughly 89% were observed only once. The ten largest account for over 4% of the sample.

Each collaborating institution followed its own protocols to collect whole blood in K2EDTA tubes. For TCRbeta analysis, collaborators shipped samples as frozen whole blood, isolated PBMCs, or DNA extracted from either of those sample types. The chain is encoded by TRBV5-1 joined to TRBJ2-3, and 9 junction bases match TRBD2. The TCR sequence derives from a man aged 65-85 years with active COVID-19. The source material was peripheral blood. The nucleotides are TGCGCCAGCAGCTCGACTAGCGGAGACACAGATACGCAGTATTTT. It encodes CASSSTSGDTDTQYF.